Below, 22 T cell receptor beta chains from the same sample are listed, as sequenced in a study of cytomegalovirus exposure and HLA in healthy donors. 60 Vbeta and 13 Jbeta primers were used in PCR. TCRdb's table, derived via immunoSEQ multiplex PCR, lists solely in-frame clones and lacks some. This repertoire shows 75,000 to 95,000 clones, 70% to 85% found once; its top ten account for 2.1%. The sequenced material came from PBMCs. Source of these receptors: a man aged 18 to 35 in good health and CMV-seronegative.

J is TRBJ2-7 and V is TRBV29-1, with D perhaps matching TRBD2 (5 bases). Germline CDR1 is SQVTM and CDR2 is ANQGSEA. There are 12 residues in the CDR3. Trimming took 6 bases from V and 0 from J, leaving 9 bases between them. CDR3 nucleotides: TGCAGCGTGGGAGTCAGCTCCTACGAGCAGTACTTC. Translation: CSVGVSSYEQYF.

The chain is built from TRBV5-1 and TRBJ1-1, with a possible D match to TRBD1 (5 bases). Germline CDR1 reads SGHRS; CDR2 reads YFSETQ. This CDR3 comprises 14 residues. Trimming left V 4 bases short and J 8 bases short, with 18 bases between. The DNA of the CDR3 is TGCGCCAGCAGCCAGAGGACATCCCGTGCGGAAGCTTTCTTT. As protein: CASSQRTSRAEAFF.

Only a few counts were recorded for this clone. V gene TRBV6-4 combines with J gene TRBJ2-2, with 7 bases lining up with TRBD1. This CDR3 spans 14 amino acids. CDR1 and CDR2 from the germline V gene are MRHNA and SNTAGT. With V trimmed by 6 bases and J by 3 bases, 4 bases remained unmatched. The CDR3 DNA reads TGTGCCAGCAGGGAGACAGGGTACACCGGGGAGCTGTTTTTT. Protein product: CASRETGYTGELFF.

The chain is built from TRBV6-5 and TRBJ1-5; D unclear. V dropped 2 bases and J dropped 11 bases, with 16 bases sitting between them. From germline, CDR1 is MNHEY and CDR2 SVGAGI. This CDR3 is built from 14 residues. The CDR3 DNA follows: TGTGCCAGCAGTTACGACAAAAGGCTCGAGTCCCAGCATTTT. It is translated as CASSYDKRLESQHF.

This clone was found once. The V call is TRBV10-2, the J call TRBJ2-5, with D uncertain. V lost 6 bases to trimming and J lost 1 base, with 6 bases between them. The germline CDR1 and CDR2 sequences are WSHSY and SAAADI. The length of the CDR3 is 12 residues. The CDR3 spells CASSRVQETQYF. As DNA, the CDR3 is TGCGCCAGCAGCCGCGTCCAAGAGACCCAGTACTTC.

The genes are TRBV18 and TRBJ1-4; the D is unclear. CDR1 is KGHSH, CDR2 LQKENI, per germline. The CDR3 extends over 15 amino acids. Trimming shortened V by 6 bases and J by 5 bases, and 16 bases separated the two germline ends. Here the CDR3 reads CASSQSGLSNEKLFF. CDR3 nucleotides: TGTGCCAGCTCCCAGAGCGGACTCTCGAATGAAAAACTGTTTTTT.

This clone turned up a few times. The chain carries TRBV30 and TRBJ1-2; TRBD1 is a possible D gene (5 bases). Deletions cut 0 bases from V and 6 bases from J, with 14 bases between. The CDR3 runs 14 residues. CDR1 GTSNPN and CDR2 SVGIG come from the germline V gene (reference sequence). The CDR3 DNA sequence: TGTGCCTGGAGTGTACTTACGCCCAGGGATGGCTACACCTTC. Encoded protein: CAWSVLTPRDGYTF. Drawing the rest from reference TRBV30 and TRBJ1-2, the complete variable domain is SQTIHQWPATLVQPVGSPLSLECTVEGTSNPNLYWYRQAAGRGLQLLFYSVGIGQISSEVPQNLSASRPQDRQFILSSKKLLLSDSGFYLCAWSVLTPRDGYTFGSGTRLTVV.

This clone was seen a single time. The chain couples TRBV11-2 to TRBJ1-1, with D hard to call. The CDR3 spans 13 residues. In germline, CDR1 is SGHAT, CDR2 FQNNGV. Trimming cost V 2 bases and J 1 base, with 5 bases left between them. CDR3 in amino acids: CASSLNRNTEAFF. CDR3 DNA: TGTGCCAGCAGCTTAAACAGGAACACTGAAGCTTTCTTT.

This clone has only a few counts. The V gene is TRBV6-5, the J gene TRBJ1-5; TRBD1 aligns across 8 bases. CDR1 and CDR2 (germline): MNHEY, SVGAGI. The junction had 4 bases not matched to a gene; V was cut back by 4 bases and J by 5 bases. The CDR3 contains 14 residues. The CDR3 nucleotides are TGTGCCAGCAGTTGGGACAGGATGGATCAGCCCCAGCATTTT. It codes for CASSWDRMDQPQHF.

The chain employs TRBV28 and TRBJ1-5; 8 bases are a match to TRBD1. The germline V gene has CDR1 MDHEN and CDR2 SYDVKM. V lost 6 bases, J lost 0 bases, and 10 bases stayed unmatched. This CDR3 region has 17 residues. The chain's CDR3 is CASSYGTGPYSNQPQHF. DNA of the CDR3: TGTGCCAGCAGCTACGGGACAGGCCCCTATAGCAATCAGCCCCAGCATTTT.

The chain employs TRBV29-1 and TRBJ2-5; D unclear. Germline loops: CDR1 SQVTM, CDR2 ANQGSEA. The CDR3 runs 11 residues. V was shortened by 7 bases and J by 5 bases, with 11 bases between the two germline ends. The CDR3 region has the DNA TGCAGCGCCCTGGCCTGGGAGACCCAGTACTTC. Residues: CSALAWETQYF.

In the case of this clone: Other DNA sequences in this sample translate to the same CDR3. This chain links TRBV5-6 with TRBJ2-5, with 7 bases fitting TRBD1. Trimming took 3 bases from V and 2 from J; bases not matched to a gene: 4. The CDR3 runs to 14 residues. Germline V lookup: CDR1 SGHDT, CDR2 YYEEEE. CDR3 nucleotide sequence: TGTGCCAGCAGCTACACAGGGGTACAAGAGACCCAGTACTTC. Encoded protein: CASSYTGVQETQYF.

This chain joins TRBV7-2 and TRBJ1-2; TRBD1 is a possible D gene (6 bases). This CDR3 contains 13 residues. Trimming took 6 bases from V and 8 from J, leaving 16 bases between them. Germline CDR1 SGHTA, CDR2 FQGNSA. Written as DNA, the CDR3 is TGTGCCAGCAGTTTCAGGGGCCAAGGAGGCTACACCTTC. Residues: CASSFRGQGGYTF.

This chain uses TRBV5-1 with TRBJ1-1, with 9 bases that match TRBD1. Germline V gives CDR1 SGHRS, CDR2 YFSETQ. Unmatched junction bases numbered 5, after V lost 4 bases and J lost 4 bases. The CDR3 has 14 residues. CDR3 sequence: CASSISQGATEAFF. CDR3 in DNA: TGCGCCAGCAGCATCTCACAGGGGGCCACTGAAGCTTTCTTT.

This sequence joins TRBV7-2 and TRBJ1-1, with unresolved D. V was trimmed by 0 bases and J by 4 bases, leaving 6 bases between them. The length of the CDR3 is 13 residues. Germline CDR1 SGHTA, CDR2 FQGNSA. The CDR3: CASSLATGTEAFF. In DNA form, the CDR3 reads TGTGCCAGCAGCTTAGCGACTGGCACTGAAGCTTTCTTT.

The chain couples TRBV18 to TRBJ2-4; 7 positions match TRBD1. V dropped 6 bases and J dropped 4; count of bases not matched to a gene: 9. The CDR3 spans 15 residues. Per germline, CDR1 KGHSH and CDR2 LQKENI. The CDR3 sequence is CASSSSPGQKNIQYF. The CDR3 region has the DNA TGTGCCAGCTCTTCCTCTCCGGGACAGAAAAACATTCAGTACTTC.

The chain combines TRBV16 with TRBJ1-5, with D hard to call. CDR1 KGHSY and CDR2 FQNENV come from the germline V gene. The CDR3 covers 16 residues. V shed 2 bases and J shed 1 base, with 12 bases lying between them. The CDR3 sequence is CASSQLEAASNQPQHF. The CDR3, as DNA: TGTGCCAGCAGCCAACTAGAGGCAGCCAGCAATCAGCCCCAGCATTTT.

The CDR3 DNA follows: TGCGCCAGCAGCGGACCGGGACAGGGAAGTGGCTACACCTTC. Amino acid sequence: CASSGPGQGSGYTF. This chain connects TRBV23-1 to TRBJ1-2, with TRBD1 matching over 9 bases. TRBV23-1 is designated an ORF whose function remains uncertain. The CDR3 runs to 14 residues. The trim removed 6 bases at V and 7 bases at J, leaving 9 bases unmatched.

The V and J genes are TRBV5-4 and TRBJ2-1; 9 bases agree with TRBD2. Germline CDR1 and CDR2: SGHNT and YYREEE (reference sequence). Trimming cost V 0 bases and J 4 bases; bases outside gene matches: 5. The CDR3 totals 16 residues. Here the CDR3 reads CASSLGGLAGYNEQFF. The CDR3 nucleotides read TGTGCCAGCAGCTTGGGCGGCCTAGCGGGATACAATGAGCAGTTCTTC.

In its sample, this clone was seen once. The chain uses TRBV29-1 and TRBJ2-1; 16 bases match TRBD2. CDR3 length: 14 residues. Germline V CDR1 and CDR2: SQVTM, ANQGSEA. Losses at the gene ends were 6 bases for V and 12 bases for J; bases not matched to a gene: 8. The CDR3 sequence: CSVGGLAGGTVQFF. CDR3 sequence (DNA): TGCAGCGTCGGGGGACTAGCGGGAGGGACTGTGCAGTTCTTC.

In its sample, this clone was seen a few times. CDR3 sequence reads: CSGRQGNTEAFF. In DNA, the CDR3 is TGCAGCGGCCGACAGGGGAACACTGAAGCTTTCTTT. The chain uses TRBV29-1 and TRBJ1-1; 7 nucleotides align to TRBD1. The CDR3 totals 12 residues. Germline values: CDR1 SQVTM, CDR2 ANQGSEA. V lost 7 bases and J lost 1; bases outside the gene matches: 3.

The V call is TRBV9, the J call TRBJ2-7, with D maybe TRBD1 (6 bases). This CDR3 is 15 amino acids long. V was trimmed by 0 bases and J by 3 bases, leaving 13 bases between them. Germline lookup yields CDR1 SGDLS and CDR2 YYNGEE. This CDR3 is CASSVGSDSYYEQYF. CDR3 nucleotides: TGTGCCAGCAGCGTAGGGTCGGACAGCTACTACGAGCAGTACTTC.